Sequencing of this TCR beta chain was carried out in a study of shared clonotypes between healthy human individuals. CDR3 size: 16 residues. The germline CDR1 and CDR2 sequences are LNHDA and SQIVND (reference sequence). V was cut by 1 base and J by 0 bases, with 10 bases left in between. General observations from the study: The authors expected sequencing depth to affect clonotype sharing among donors.

Naive-designated CD8 cells lacked CD45RO, were positively enriched for CCR7, and omitted terminally differentiated effector memory CD45RA+ cells. For this clone: The antigen is unknown.

Some clones are missing from TCRdb's copy, which holds only in-frame ones; the method was immunoSEQ multiplex PCR. The sample has more than 2 million clones; about 94% are singletons. The chain links TRBV19 to TRBJ1-3; D is unresolved. Sample: naive CD8+ T cells sorted from blood. This receptor was obtained from a man between 18 and 29 years old in good health. The CDR3 protein is CASSIASVPSGNTIYF. The CDR3 nucleotides read TGTGCCAGTAGTATAGCGTCGGTGCCCTCTGGAAACACCATATATTTT.